This T cell receptor (beta chain) originates from a study of OX40 agonist ivuxolimab in advanced cancers. Method: immunoSEQ multiplex PCR; TCRdb's copy keeps in-frame clones and lacks some. The profile shows about 35,000 clones, approximately 79% of them singletons. From germline, CDR1 is MNHNY and CDR2 SVGAGI (reference sequence). The germline V and J ends were trimmed by 5 bases and 4 bases, with 5 bases remaining between them. The CDR3 is 11 amino acids. This sequence joins TRBV6-6 and TRBJ2-5; D gene uncertain. The TCR originated in an adult with an advanced solid tumor such as melanoma, head and neck, liver or kidney cancer. Sequencing was performed on CD4+ or CD8+ T cells sorted from blood, taken in a trial of the OX40 agonist ivuxolimab. CDR3 in amino acids: CASSPGETQYF. In nucleotides, the CDR3 is TGTGCCAGCAGTCCTGGAGAGACCCAGTACTTC.